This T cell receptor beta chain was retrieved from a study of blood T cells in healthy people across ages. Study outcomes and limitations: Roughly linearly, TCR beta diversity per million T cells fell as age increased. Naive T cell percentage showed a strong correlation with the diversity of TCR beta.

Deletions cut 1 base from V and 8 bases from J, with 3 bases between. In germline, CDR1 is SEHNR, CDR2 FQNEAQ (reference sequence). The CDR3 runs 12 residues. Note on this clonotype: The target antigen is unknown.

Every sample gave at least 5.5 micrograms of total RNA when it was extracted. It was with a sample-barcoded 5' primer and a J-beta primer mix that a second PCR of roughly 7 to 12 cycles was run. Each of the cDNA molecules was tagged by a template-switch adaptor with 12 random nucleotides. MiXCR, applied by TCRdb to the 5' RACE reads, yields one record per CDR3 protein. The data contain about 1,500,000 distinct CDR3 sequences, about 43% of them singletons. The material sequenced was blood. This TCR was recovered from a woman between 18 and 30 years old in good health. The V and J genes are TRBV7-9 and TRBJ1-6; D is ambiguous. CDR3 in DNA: TGTGCCAGCAGCTTAGTAGATTCACCCCTCCACTTT. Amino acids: CASSLVDSPLHF. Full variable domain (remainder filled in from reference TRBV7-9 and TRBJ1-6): DTGVSQNPRHKITKRGQNVTFRCDPISEHNRLYWYRQTLGQGPEFLTYFQNEAQLEKSRLLSDRFSAERPKGSFSTLEIQRTEQGDSAMYLCASSLVDSPLHFGNGTRLTVT.